One sample yielded the 31 T cell receptor beta chains listed below, sequenced in a study of radiation and T cells in renal cell carcinoma. The time point denotes: blood 4 weeks post-SBRT, at nephrectomy. Described treatment: 15 Gy SBRT to primary tumor, nephrectomy 4 weeks later. The data were produced by immunoSEQ multiplex PCR, yet TCRdb's version contains in-frame clones alone and is incomplete. The sample records about 90,000 clones, just under 85% being singletons. The sample consisted of blood, taken from a patient whose treatment included radiotherapy and nephrectomy. These receptors were taken from a man aged 50 or older with renal cell carcinoma.

The chain carries TRBV6-5 and TRBJ2-5; TRBD1 agrees at 10 bases. This CDR3 is 16 amino acids long. V dropped 4 bases and J dropped 4; count of bases not matched to a gene: 9. In germline, CDR1 is MNHEY, CDR2 SVGAGI. The CDR3: CASSSLGQGTGETQYF. The DNA for the CDR3 is TGTGCCAGCAGTTCCCTGGGACAGGGGACGGGAGAGACCCAGTACTTC.

This chain uses TRBV4-3 with TRBJ2-2; 12 positions agree with TRBD2. Germline V gives CDR1 LGHNA, CDR2 YSLEER. V was clipped by 0 bases and J by 4 bases; unmatched bases: 9. CDR3 length equals 19 residues. CDR3 amino acids: CASSQDMPGLAGITGELFF. The CDR3 DNA reads TGCGCCAGCAGCCAAGATATGCCCGGACTAGCGGGGATCACCGGGGAGCTGTTTTTT.

The chain uses TRBV9 and TRBJ2-2, with D perhaps matching TRBD1 or TRBD2 (5 bases each). CDR3 size: 16 residues. The V end was cut by 3 bases, the J end by 7 bases, with 19 bases between. Per germline, CDR1 SGDLS and CDR2 YYNGEE. CDR3 sequence: CASSDRQSAGGGELFF. CDR3 nucleotide sequence: TGTGCCAGCAGCGACAGACAGTCCGCGGGCGGCGGGGAGCTGTTTTTT.

The rearrangement joins TRBV18 to TRBJ1-1; D is unresolved. CDR1 is KGHSH, CDR2 LQKENI, per germline. The CDR3 runs 15 residues. Trimming removed 8 bases from V and 0 bases from J, with 16 bases in between. Here the CDR3 reads CASPKGSGMNTEAFF. DNA for the CDR3: TGTGCCAGCCCAAAGGGTTCCGGCATGAACACTGAAGCTTTCTTT.

This CDR3 is CASRDRSYEQYF. DNA for the CDR3: TGTGCCAGCAGGGACCGCTCCTACGAGCAGTACTTC. The chain recombines TRBV2 with TRBJ2-7; D uncertain. This CDR3 region has 12 residues. Germline V gene sequence: CDR1 SNHLY, CDR2 FYNNEI. V shed 6 bases and J shed 0 bases, with 6 bases lying between them.

This clone was observed a handful of times. The CDR3: CASSTLTGDTGAFF. CDR3 in DNA: TGTGCCAGCAGTACCTTGACAGGGGACACGGGAGCTTTCTTT. The chain recombines TRBV6-5 with TRBJ1-1, with 8 positions matching TRBD1. From germline, CDR1 is MNHEY and CDR2 SVGAGI. The CDR3 spans 14 residues. V shed 5 bases and J 10 bases; nucleotides not matched to a gene: 12.

The chain joins TRBV10-3 to TRBJ2-3, with TRBD1 matching 11 bases. The junction had 8 bases not matched to a gene; V was cut back by 0 bases and J by 6 bases. In germline, CDR1 is ENHRY, CDR2 SYGVKD. The CDR3 has 17 residues. As DNA, the CDR3 is TGTGCCATCAGTGAGTCGACCAAAGGACAGGGGGCCGATACGCAGTATTTT. Amino acids: CAISESTKGQGADTQYF.

This clone was seen a few times. This rearrangement joins TRBV29-1 to TRBJ1-4; D is perhaps TRBD1 (6 bases). This CDR3 contains 13 residues. Germline CDR1 reads SQVTM; CDR2 reads ANQGSEA. The V end was cut by 6 bases, the J end by 8 bases, with 16 bases between. CDR3 DNA: TGCAGCGTGAAACAGGGAGGACGGGAAAAACTGTTTTTT. This gives the protein CSVKQGGREKLFF.

The J gene is TRBJ2-5, the V gene TRBV15; weak D call: TRBD2 (6 bases). V was cut by 0 bases and J by 2 bases, with 10 bases left in between. Germline loops: CDR1 LNHNV, CDR2 YYDKDF (reference sequence). The CDR3 consists of 15 residues. CDR3 sequence (DNA): TGTGCCACCAGCAGAGATCCGCTAGCGCAAGAGACCCAGTACTTC. This translates into CATSRDPLAQETQYF.

The chain recombines TRBV5-8 with TRBJ1-2; no firm D call. V was clipped by 3 bases and J by 3 bases, with 9 bases between them. Germline V gene data show CDR1 as SGHTS and CDR2 as YDEGEE. The CDR3 sequence is 13 residues long. The CDR3 loop reads CASSYGQYYGYTF. The CDR3, as DNA: TGTGCCAGCAGCTACGGCCAGTACTATGGCTACACCTTC.

The chain carries TRBV6-5 and TRBJ2-3, with TRBD1 matching 8 bases. This CDR3 has 14 amino acids. From germline, CDR1 is MNHEY and CDR2 SVGAGI. Germline trimming cut 6 bases from V and 5 bases from J; bases unmatched to any gene: 7. The CDR3 DNA follows: TGTGCCAGCAGAAGACAGGGGCGTGGAGATACGCAGTATTTT. This sequence encodes CASRRQGRGDTQYF.

This chain joins TRBV19 and TRBJ2-5; possibly TRBD2 for D (6 bases). V was clipped by 3 bases and J by 4 bases, with 12 bases between them. CDR1 and CDR2 from the germline V gene are LNHDA and SQIVND (reference sequence). CDR3 length: 14 amino acids. CDR3 sequence: CASSIEGAGETQYF. The CDR3 DNA is TGTGCCAGTAGTATTGAGGGAGCGGGAGAGACCCAGTACTTC.

This clone was picked up one time. The rearrangement links TRBV7-2 to TRBJ2-1, with no clear D. This CDR3 spans 12 amino acids. The V gene lost 5 bases and the J gene lost 8 bases, with 10 bases spanning the gap. In germline, CDR1 is SGHTA, CDR2 FQGNSA. The CDR3 region is CASSLLRDEQFF. DNA for the CDR3: TGTGCCAGCAGCCTGCTAAGGGATGAGCAGTTCTTC.

This clone has just one count. The V and J genes are TRBV5-1 and TRBJ2-5; TRBD1 is a possible D gene (5 bases). Trimming took 2 bases from V and 0 from J, leaving 8 bases between them. The length of the CDR3 is 14 residues. CDR1 is SGHRS, CDR2 YFSETQ, per germline. For the CDR3, the DNA is TGCGCCAGCAGCTTTCAGACAGACCAAGAGACCCAGTACTTC. Translated, it gives CASSFQTDQETQYF.

The rearrangement links TRBV4-1 to TRBJ2-7, with TRBD2 identical over 11 bases. V dropped 5 bases and J dropped 4; count of bases not matched to a gene: 10. This CDR3 region has 16 residues. The germline CDR1 and CDR2 sequences are MGHRA and YSYEKL. CDR3 DNA: TGCGCCAGCAGCTTTCTTAGCGGGGGGGCTGGATACGAGCAGTACTTC. Translated: CASSFLSGGAGYEQYF.

The V gene is TRBV9, the J gene TRBJ2-3; 14 bases are shared with TRBD2. CDR1 is SGDLS, CDR2 YYNGEE, per germline. CDR3 size: 19 residues. The J segment lost 6 bases and the V segment lost 4 bases, leaving 16 bases of the junction unmatched. The CDR3 region is CASSPHTGTSGSTLDTQYF. The CDR3 nucleotides read TGTGCCAGCAGCCCTCACACCGGGACTAGCGGGAGTACACTGGATACGCAGTATTTT.

The chain employs TRBV19 and TRBJ1-4; 7 nucleotides agree with TRBD1. The germline gives CDR1 LNHDA, CDR2 SQIVND (reference sequence). J was trimmed by 7 bases and V by 6 bases; bases with no gene match: 8. This CDR3 spans 14 amino acids. The CDR3 DNA sequence: TGTGCCAGTAGGCTGACAGGGTTTAGTGAAAAACTGTTTTTT. Amino acid sequence: CASRLTGFSEKLFF. Combining the CDR3 with reference TRBV19 and TRBJ1-4 gives the whole variable domain DGGITQSPKYLFRKEGQNVTLSCEQNLNHDAMYWYRQDPGQGLRLIYYSQIVNDFQKGDIAEGYSVSREKKESFPLTVTSAQKNPTAFYLCASRLTGFSEKLFFGSGTQLSVL.

The chain combines TRBV5-1 with TRBJ2-1, with a possible D match to TRBD2 (7 bases). V gave up 4 bases and J gave up 7 bases, with 21 bases separating them. The germline gives CDR1 SGHRS, CDR2 YFSETQ. The length of the CDR3 is 16 residues. In DNA, the CDR3 is TGCGCCAGCAGCGAAATGACAGCGGGGACATCAAATGAGCAGTTCTTC. Encoded protein: CASSEMTAGTSNEQFF.

The sample holds a few counts of this clone. This chain uses TRBV15 with TRBJ1-5; D may be TRBD1 (6 bases). V was clipped by 0 bases and J by 8 bases, with 14 bases between them. This CDR3 is 15 amino acids long. CDR1 and CDR2 (germline): LNHNV, YYDKDF (reference sequence). The CDR3 DNA sequence: TGTGCCACCAGCAGAGATTCAGGGGTTCGGGAGCCCCAGCATTTT. The encoded protein is CATSRDSGVREPQHF.

J is TRBJ2-4 and V is TRBV2; 12 nucleotides match TRBD2. Germline-derived CDR1 and CDR2 are SNHLY and FYNNEI. The J segment lost 9 bases and the V segment lost 3 bases, leaving 6 bases of the junction unmatched. The CDR3 loop spans 15 amino acids. CDR3 in amino acids: CASSEASGRVGIQYF. Here the CDR3 DNA reads TGTGCCAGCAGTGAGGCTAGCGGGAGGGTTGGCATTCAGTACTTC.

This chain links TRBV10-3 with TRBJ2-3, with 13 bases lining up with TRBD2. CDR3 length: 17 amino acids. V dropped 0 bases and J dropped 4; count of bases not matched to a gene: 4. The germline V gene has CDR1 ENHRY and CDR2 SYGVKD. CDR3 DNA sequence: TGTGCCATCAGTGAGTCGGGGACTAGCGGGAACGCAGATACGCAGTATTTT. This sequence encodes CAISESGTSGNADTQYF.

CDR3 sequence (DNA): TGCGCCAGCAGCCCGGTAGTAAGGGGCTACGAGCAGTACTTC. This translates into CASSPVVRGYEQYF. The chain recombines TRBV4-1 with TRBJ2-7; D perhaps matches TRBD1 (5 bases). This CDR3 contains 14 residues. Per the germline V gene, CDR1 is MGHRA and CDR2 is YSYEKL. V lost 4 bases and J 3 bases, leaving 13 bases between the germline ends.

The V and J genes are TRBV12-5 and TRBJ2-7; D gene unclear. Germline V gene data show CDR1 as LGHNT and CDR2 as FRNRAP. V lost 6 bases and J 3 bases, leaving 9 bases between the germline ends. The CDR3 has 12 residues. The CDR3 is CASGLIGYEQYF. The CDR3 nucleotides read TGTGCTAGTGGCCTAATAGGCTACGAGCAGTACTTC. The whole variable domain, remainder taken from reference TRBV12-5 and TRBJ2-7, is DARVTQTPRHKVTEMGQEVTMRCQPILGHNTVFWYRQTMMQGLELLAYFRNRAPLDDSGMPKDRFSAEMPDATLATLKIQPSEPRDSAVYFCASGLIGYEQYFGPGTRLTVT.

This chain uses TRBV29-1 with TRBJ1-1; TRBD1 agrees at 10 bases. The germline gives CDR1 SQVTM, CDR2 ANQGSEA. After removal of 8 bases from V and 10 bases from J, the junction contained 7 bases not matched to a gene. The CDR3 runs to 11 residues. CDR3 DNA sequence: TGCAGCCCGGTGGACAGGGGGAGAGCTTTCTTT. It yields the protein CSPVDRGRAFF.

V is TRBV7-2 and J is TRBJ2-7; 7 nucleotides agree with TRBD1. V shed 4 bases, J shed 7 bases, and the junction held 7 bases outside the gene matches. The CDR3 has 13 residues. Germline CDR1 SGHTA, CDR2 FQGNSA. CDR3 bases: TGTGCCAGCAGCTCGGACAGGTCCCGGGAGCAGTACTTC. Amino acid sequence: CASSSDRSREQYF.

The chain is built from TRBV5-1 and TRBJ2-4; 13 positions match TRBD2. Germline lookup yields CDR1 SGHRS and CDR2 YFSETQ. The CDR3 loop spans 14 amino acids. The junction had 5 bases not matched to a gene; V was cut back by 4 bases and J by 10 bases. This CDR3 is CASSAGTSGEIQYF. Written as DNA, the CDR3 is TGCGCCAGCAGCGCCGGGACTAGCGGGGAAATTCAGTACTTC. The variable domain in full, completed from reference TRBV5-1 and TRBJ2-4, reads KAGVTQTPRYLIKTRGQQVTLSCSPISGHRSVSWYQQTPGQGLQFLFEYFSETQRNKGNFPGRFSGRQFSNSRSEMNVSTLELGDSALYLCASSAGTSGEIQYFGAGTRLSVL.

In its sample, this clone was seen a few times. This same CDR3 is encoded by further DNA sequences in the sample. CDR3 residues: CASSLGPNTEAFF. Here the CDR3 DNA reads TGCGCCAGCAGCTTGGGACCGAACACTGAAGCTTTCTTT. V and J are TRBV5-1 and TRBJ1-1; no clear D gene. The CDR3 runs 13 residues. CDR1 and CDR2 from the germline V gene are SGHRS and YFSETQ. Trimming cost V 0 bases and J 1 base, with 4 bases left between them.

The chain couples TRBV6-1 to TRBJ2-1, with a weak D call TRBD2 (6 bases). The CDR3 spans 17 residues. V shed 4 bases and J shed 4 bases, with 20 bases lying between them. In germline, CDR1 is MNHNS, CDR2 SASEGT. The CDR3 is CASSATVGAGRYNEQFF. The CDR3, as DNA: TGTGCCAGCAGTGCGACGGTAGGGGCGGGGAGATACAATGAGCAGTTCTTC.

The chain has TRBV6-5 and TRBJ2-7; no firm D call. The CDR3 contains 13 residues. With 5 bases removed from V and 0 bases from J, the gap between germline ends came to 8 bases. Germline assignment: CDR1 MNHEY and CDR2 SVGAGI. The CDR3 loop reads CASSPRNSYEQYF. Written as DNA, the CDR3 is TGTGCCAGCAGTCCCAGAAACTCCTACGAGCAGTACTTC.

This chain uses TRBV19 with TRBJ2-2; D not resolved. V lost 3 bases, J lost 1 base, and 6 bases lay in between. This CDR3 contains 14 residues. Germline-derived CDR1 and CDR2 are LNHDA and SQIVND (reference sequence). The CDR3 nucleotides read TGTGCCAGTAGTATGTCAGGGAACACCGGGGAGCTGTTTTTT. Translating gives CASSMSGNTGELFF.

This chain links TRBV18 with TRBJ2-7; D is possibly TRBD2 (5 bases). Germline V gene sequence: CDR1 KGHSH, CDR2 LQKENI. Deletions cut 3 bases from V and 2 bases from J, with 8 bases between. The CDR3 totals 13 residues. CDR3 coding DNA: TGTGCCAGCTCACCTGAGGGCCCCTACGAGCAGTACTTC. Residues: CASSPEGPYEQYF.